The following is a TCR beta chain sequence with its context. Data came from immunoSEQ multiplex PCR; TCRdb stores just in-frame clones and leaves some out. Found here are about 250,000 clones, over 75% of them singletons; the top ten hold roughly 13%. The record originates from a study of control samples from healthy donors and cancer patients. Trimming at V came to 6 bases and at J to 1 base, leaving 9 bases not matched to a gene. Germline V gene lookup returns CDR1 LNHDA and CDR2 SQIVND (reference sequence). This CDR3 is 16 amino acids long. The specimen was PBMCs. This rearrangement joins TRBV19 to TRBJ2-1, with TRBD1 identical over 7 bases. This receptor was obtained from a woman aged 55-75 years with lung cancer. CDR3 in amino acids: CASSLPRQGSYNEQFF. The CDR3 nucleotides are TGTGCCAGTAGCCTGCCCCGACAGGGTTCCTACAATGAGCAGTTCTTC.